This T cell receptor (beta chain) was captured in a study of T cells in Graves' hyperthyroidism and ophthalmopathy. Whole-study context: The blood sample was taken at first diagnosis, before treatment began.

CDR3 length: 15 amino acids. Amplification of TCR beta CDR3 regions used RNA as the template. Carried out on the TCR CDR3, a first-round RT-PCR used the HTBI primer set. In TCRdb, the multiplex PCR reads were re-called with MiXCR into one record per CDR3 protein. The sample has under 65,000 distinct CDR3 sequences, approximately 53% seen once. Uncontrolled infection, other autoimmune disease, pregnancy or lactation led to exclusion. Clinical symptoms, serum thyroxine and TRAb, thyroid ultrasound and orbital computed tomography were used for the diagnoses. Whole-study findings and limits: Expanded thyroid clonotypes (above 0.001) were mostly also found in blood.

Turning to this clonotype: What it binds is not known. The junction differs from germline at one of its ends, possibly a read error.

This clonotype was obtained from a woman aged 55-70 years with Graves' ophthalmopathy. The chain is built from TRBV12-3 or TRBV12-4 and TRBJ2-1, with D possibly being TRBD2 (6 bases). Source material: blood. The DNA of the CDR3 is TGTGCCGGCTCGGCCCCGCGGGACCTCTACAATAAGCAGTTCTTC. This encodes CAGSAPRDLYNKQFF.